Listed below are T cell receptor beta chains from one sample, sequenced in a study of tumor-infiltrating lymphocytes in primary liver carcinoma. TCRdb recomputed calls from the multiplex PCR reads with MiXCR, one row per CDR3 protein. The sample shows more than 30,000 distinct CDR3 sequences, over 65% of them seen only once. The sample comprised liver tumor tissue from sampling region 5. These receptors all stem from a man between 40 and 49 years old with primary liver carcinoma and hepatitis B virus infection. Each CDR3 is given with its conserved first and last residue. Each record gives: V gene, clone size, J gene, CDR3 protein. The listing skips clone size in some rows; elsewhere it reads once, few, many or a size class.

TRBV11-2	NA	TRBJ2-7	CTSSASVIYEQYF
TRBV11-2	medium-sized	TRBJ2-2	CASSPSREVIGELFF
TRBV29-1	NA	TRBJ2-5	CSVEGTPKETKYF
TRBV11-2	NA	TRBJ2-7	CASSQRIGRIYEQYF
TRBV29-1	NA	TRBJ2-7	CSIEIGAGEQYF
TRBV28	many	TRBJ2-5	CDSSVTRDRGRYF
TRBV7-9	NA	TRBJ2-7	CASSFDETAYEQYF
TRBV12-3/TRBV12-4	NA	TRBJ1-2	CASSHGTGPYCYTF
TRBV6-6	NA	TRBJ1-2	CANNNKGESYGYTF
TRBV11-1	many	TRBJ2-2	CASSITGVTGELFF
TRBV6-1	NA	TRBJ2-3	CASSDETGMADTQYF
TRBV5-6	many	TRBJ1-2	CASTSSSGTGGHYGYTF
TRBV12-3/TRBV12-4	NA	TRBJ1-1	CASSHSLTKAFF
TRBV29-1	few	TRBJ2-1	CWVATLRPWSRQEQFF
TRBV12-3/TRBV12-4	NA	TRBJ2-3	CAGSLIIAGGGIGTDTQYF
TRBV11-2	NA	TRBJ2-7	CASILGRVGEQFF
TRBV29-1	once	TRBJ1-1	CSLWDRGRIEAFF
TRBV4-1	NA	TRBJ2-2	CASSDLDRRLTEELFF
TRBV5-6	NA	TRBJ2-7	CASSSGKGINEQYF
TRBV4-1	NA	TRBJ1-5	CASSPDGVNLPQHF
TRBV12-3/TRBV12-4	once	TRBJ2-1	CASSLALGLAGWPDAYEQFF
TRBV11-2	NA	TRBJ1-1	CASSLAAFDTQAFF
TRBV11-2	NA	TRBJ2-3	CASSELNGGRTDIQYF
TRBV5-5	many	TRBJ2-7	CASSLEQFFYEQYF
TRBV6-6	NA	TRBJ2-3	CASSSSGRDMGGTHYF
TRBV5-1	NA	TRBJ1-2	CASSLAGLPEYGYTF
TRBV4-2	NA	TRBJ2-7	CASSQTSGQHYEQYF
TRBV7-9	NA	TRBJ1-2	CASSPEGMLSQYGYTF
TRBV11-2	many	TRBJ2-1	CASSSRHVGYNEQFF
TRBV12-3/TRBV12-4	NA	TRBJ2-7	CTSSMGTGESYEQYF
TRBV6-1	NA	TRBJ2-1	CANNARWGQGGEQFF
TRBV25-1	many	TRBJ1-6	CASSDRGIYNSPLHF
TRBV7-9	NA	TRBJ2-6	CASSLDHSGANVLTF
TRBV11-2	NA	TRBJ1-4	CASSKTPRGTNDKLFF
TRBV11-2	NA	TRBJ2-3	CASSTQGGLADTQYF
TRBV7-8	many	TRBJ1-1	CASSLRDRGLTEAFF
TRBV4-1	NA	TRBJ2-7	CASSQAGQTYEQYF
TRBV6-2/TRBV6-3	few	TRBJ2-1	CASCLTPSSYNEQFF
TRBV6-5	NA	TRBJ1-6	CASNLRAVSPLHF
TRBV4-1	NA	TRBJ2-7	CASCIGQGAYEQYF
TRBV4-2	NA	TRBJ2-7	CASSQAASGVSYQYF
TRBV29-1	once	TRBJ2-7	CSVIQGASSYEQYF
TRBV10-3	NA	TRBJ2-3	CAISETPLPGNADTQYF
TRBV9	NA	TRBJ2-5	CASSAAGQGASETQYF
TRBV6-6	once	TRBJ2-5	CASSPGCRQETQYF
TRBV11-2	NA	TRBJ1-5	CAGSLMTYQSQHF
TRBV7-9	NA	TRBJ1-2	CASSPEGRLPDGYTF
TRBV11-3	NA	TRBJ2-1	CASSLSGGNVQFF
TRBV10-3	many	TRBJ2-1	CAIRHDYEQFF
TRBV4-1	NA	TRBJ2-7	CASNQEPFRGHEQYF
TRBV7-8	medium-sized	TRBJ2-2	CASSLVSRDGELFF
TRBV4-2	NA	TRBJ2-7	CASSGKPGLTGGPHEQYF
TRBV11-2	NA	TRBJ2-2	CSSSSSREVIGELLF
TRBV9	NA	TRBJ2-2	CASRVGQGEGTGELFF
TRBV5-4	many	TRBJ1-1	CASSSTGGGTEAFF
TRBV7-8	NA	TRBJ2-1	CATSSDFGGTYNEQFF
TRBV7-8	many	TRBJ2-3	CASSLGTSGPSTDTQYF
TRBV11-2	NA	TRBJ1-2	CASSLGANCDCTF
TRBV6-5	NA	TRBJ2-6	CASSGVSLANVLTF